These T cell receptor beta chains were read from a single sample in a study of cytomegalovirus exposure and HLA in healthy donors. Clones were sequenced by immunoSEQ multiplex PCR, and TCRdb holds only the in-frame ones, with some missing. The sample carries about 210,000 clones, roughly 80% recorded once. Specimen: PBMCs. The origin of the receptors is a man aged 40-50 years in good health and CMV-seropositive. CDR3s include the opening cysteine and the closing phenylalanine or tryptophan. Each record gives: J gene, clone size, V gene, CDR3 protein. The size of a clone is reported for some rows only, either as once, few or many, or as a class for expanded clones.

>TRBJ2-2|.|TRBV5-1
CASSNGLAGGYTGELFF
>TRBJ2-1|.|TRBV18
CASSPTVSGINNEQFF
>TRBJ1-3|few|TRBV7-8
CASSTGILSGNTIYF
>TRBJ2-6|.|TRBV6-1
CAGDRGSGANVLTF
>TRBJ1-1|few|TRBV6-5
CASSYSWQEDTEAFF
>TRBJ1-1|.|TRBV7-9
CASSLTGANTEAFF
>TRBJ1-2|.|TRBV6-1
CATLLGTGVLYGYTF
>TRBJ2-1|.|TRBV7-9
CASSLGQGKNEQFF
>TRBJ2-1|.|TRBV9
CASSVWTGTLDEQFF
>TRBJ2-3|few|TRBV5-1
CASSTGQGASDTQYF
>TRBJ2-1|.|TRBV7-9
CASSPRTSGYNEQFF
>TRBJ2-1|.|TRBV18
CASSPPVGGSSYNEQFF
>TRBJ2-1|.|TRBV29-1
CSVEEDSNEQFF
>TRBJ2-7|.|TRBV7-9
CSSSLTPSTGISYEQYF
>TRBJ2-3|once|TRBV10-1
CASSHRGRADTQYF
>TRBJ2-7|.|TRBV19
CASSSGLSYEQYF
>TRBJ1-2|.|TRBV27
CASSFYGQGRTTNYGYTF
>TRBJ1-6|few|TRBV4-1
CASSQVPRGSFSPLHF
>TRBJ2-1|.|TRBV7-2
CASSKPGLAGGTTNNEQFF
>TRBJ1-5|few|TRBV10-3
CAISGTGGGQPQHF
>TRBJ1-2|.|TRBV6-5
CASSYIRDRANYGYTF
>TRBJ2-5|.|TRBV6-5
CASSSYRGRETQYF
>TRBJ1-1|.|TRBV4-1
CASSQGRGGTEAFF
>TRBJ1-1|.|TRBV5-1
CASSLPDRETEAFF
>TRBJ1-1|.|TRBV7-3
CASSLTPGVGTEAFF
>TRBJ1-1|.|TRBV29-1
CSVGTGNTEAFF
>TRBJ1-3|.|TRBV2
CASRVDSSSGNTIYF
>TRBJ2-7|.|TRBV19
CASSGTGVREQYF
>TRBJ1-1|.|TRBV5-1
CASSIMGGEGSEAFF
>TRBJ2-5|.|TRBV5-6
CASSLEGLAEWETQYF
>TRBJ1-1|.|TRBV6-1
CASSQGLNTEAFF
>TRBJ2-1|once|TRBV7-3
CASSLQGGSYNEQFF
>TRBJ2-6|.|TRBV19
CATFQGAGANVLTF
>TRBJ1-4|.|TRBV18
CASSPGQGDEKLFF
>TRBJ1-2|.|TRBV7-3
CASSLSGGRGYTF
>TRBJ2-1|.|TRBV9
CASSVDGRTGPYNEQFF
>TRBJ2-6|.|TRBV10-3
CAISELSRQFPSGANVLTF
>TRBJ1-2|.|TRBV5-4
CASSDGTGTSGYGYTF
>TRBJ2-5|.|TRBV18
CASSPGTGVETQYF
>TRBJ2-1|.|TRBV30
CAWKGADYNEQFF
>TRBJ2-5|.|TRBV13
CASSLGTTSRETQYF
>TRBJ1-1|few|TRBV9
CASSAGQGANTEAFF
>TRBJ2-2|.|TRBV9
CASSVVGGTGELFF
>TRBJ2-7|.|TRBV27
CASSLSGPDSYEQYF
>TRBJ1-2|.|TRBV14
CASSPGGSNYGYTF
>TRBJ1-1|.|TRBV19
CASSTPDGGNTEAFF
>TRBJ2-3|.|TRBV5-1
CASSGGFEDTQYF
>TRBJ1-3|.|TRBV6-5
CASSYSTGVSTIYF
>TRBJ2-7|once|TRBV28
CASSRGGTGGREQYF
>TRBJ1-2|.|TRBV19
CASSIDTGNYGYTF
>TRBJ1-1|few|TRBV6-5
CASSYSSDTEAFF
>TRBJ2-7|.|TRBV7-6
CASSQAEGAEQYF